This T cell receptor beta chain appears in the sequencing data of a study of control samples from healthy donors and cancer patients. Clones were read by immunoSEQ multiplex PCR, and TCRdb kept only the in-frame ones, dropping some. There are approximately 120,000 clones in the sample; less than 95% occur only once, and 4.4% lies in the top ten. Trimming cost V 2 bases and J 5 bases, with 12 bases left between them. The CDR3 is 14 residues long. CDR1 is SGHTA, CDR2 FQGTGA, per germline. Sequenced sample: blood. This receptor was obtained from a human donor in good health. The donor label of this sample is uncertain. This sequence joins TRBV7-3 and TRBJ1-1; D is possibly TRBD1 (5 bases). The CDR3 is CASSLSTGSTEAFF. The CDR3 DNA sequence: TGTGCCAGCAGCTTATCAACAGGCAGTACTGAAGCTTTCTTT.